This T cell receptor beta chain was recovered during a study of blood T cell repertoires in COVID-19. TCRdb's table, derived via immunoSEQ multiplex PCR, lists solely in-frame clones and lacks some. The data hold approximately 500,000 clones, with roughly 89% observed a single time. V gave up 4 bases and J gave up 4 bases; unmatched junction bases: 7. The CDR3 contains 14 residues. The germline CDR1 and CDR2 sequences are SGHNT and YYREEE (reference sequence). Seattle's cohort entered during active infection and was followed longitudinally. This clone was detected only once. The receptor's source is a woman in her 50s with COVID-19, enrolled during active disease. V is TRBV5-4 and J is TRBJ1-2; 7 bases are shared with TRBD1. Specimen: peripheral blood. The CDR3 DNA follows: TGTGCCAGCAGCACCATAGGACAGGCCTATGGCTACACCTTC. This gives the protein CASSTIGQAYGYTF.